This TCR beta chain was identified during a study of blood T cell repertoires in COVID-19. Study as a whole: Acute and convalescent COVID-19 specimens originated in the United States, Italy and Spain. In each case, the material was cDNA or gDNA derived from T cells, B-cell-depleted T cells, or PBMCs.

Germline CDR1 MNHNS, CDR2 SASEGT. V lost 4 bases to trimming and J lost 7 bases; unmatched junction nucleotides: 13. The CDR3 is made up of 17 amino acids. Source study methods: Using reference gene primer amplification, nucleated cell counts were estimated. Some clones are missing from TCRdb's copy, which holds only in-frame ones; the method was immunoSEQ multiplex PCR. The V and J calls and clone size were taken over from that table, and D and trimming were inferred from the DNA. The table records approximately 97,000 clones, over 75% of them present only once. The TCR was taken from a human donor in a cohort sampled during active COVID-19. Sequences were obtained from peripheral blood. The chain couples TRBV6-1 to TRBJ1-6; 7 bases align to TRBD1. The CDR3 nucleotides are TGTGCCAGCAGTGCGTCTAACAGGGGTCACTTCAATTCACCCCTCCACTTT. Protein: CASSASNRGHFNSPLHF.